This is a list of T cell receptor beta chains from one sample in a study of T-cell reconstitution after alpha-beta-depleted transplantation in children. TCRdb reprocessed the PCR reads via MiXCR and lists one record per CDR3 protein. The sample holds 200,000 or so distinct CDR3 sequences; about 6% are singletons and the top ten take approximately 4.1%. The sequences come from PBMCs, collected before TCRalphabeta/CD19-depleted stem cell transplant. The receptors were sampled from a girl in the first two years of life with combined immunodeficiency, due to receive a stem cell transplant. Each CDR3 is given with its conserved first and last residue. D genes are given only for firm matches. Each size is how often the clone was seen (once, few, many) or a class if it is expanded.

>TRBV11-2|TRBD1|many|17|TRBJ2-1
CASSAPVATGTDNEQFF
TGTGCCAGCAGTGCCCCGGTAGCGACAGGGACCGACAATGAGCAGTTCTTC
>TRBV4-1|.|many|14|TRBJ2-7
CASSPRDFTYEQYF
TGCGCCAGCAGCCCCCGGGACTTTACCTACGAGCAGTACTTC
>TRBV27|TRBD2|many|14|TRBJ2-7
CASSFFGGSYEQYF
TGTGCCAGCAGTTTTTTCGGGGGGTCCTACGAGCAGTACTTC
>TRBV27|.|many|13|TRBJ2-3
CASSFPDFRTQYF
TGTGCCAGCAGTTTTCCTGACTTCCGTACGCAGTATTTT
>TRBV5-1|.|many|14|TRBJ1-1
CASSPGAQNTEAFF
TGCGCCAGCAGCCCAGGGGCCCAGAACACTGAAGCTTTCTTT
>TRBV12-3/TRBV12-4|.|many|13|TRBJ2-1
CASSHPSDNEQFF
TGTGCCAGCAGTCACCCTAGCGACAATGAGCAGTTCTTC
>TRBV19|.|many|16|TRBJ2-3
CASSISGAGGTDTQYF
TGTGCCAGTAGTATCTCAGGGGCGGGTGGCACAGATACGCAGTATTTT
>TRBV29-1|.|many|15|TRBJ2-5
CSVVLVFSGPETQYF
TGCAGCGTTGTTTTGGTTTTTTCAGGGCCGGAGACCCAGTACTTC
>TRBV11-2|.|many|14|TRBJ1-2
CASSLRQGFYGYTF
TGTGCCAGCAGCTTAAGGCAGGGCTTCTATGGCTACACCTTC
>TRBV12-3/TRBV12-4|TRBD1|many|15|TRBJ1-5
CASSSGGIANQPQHF
TGTGCCAGCAGTTCAGGGGGAATTGCCAATCAGCCCCAGCATTTT
>TRBV7-2|.|many|14|TRBJ1-2
CASSLAGGNYGYTF
TGTGCCAGCAGCTTAGCTGGGGGGAACTATGGCTACACCTTC
>TRBV12-3/TRBV12-4|TRBD1|few|13|TRBJ1-2
CASSPGTGGGYTF
TGTGCCAGCAGCCCGGGGACAGGGGGTGGCTACACCTTC
>TRBV28|TRBD2|many|19|TRBJ2-1
CASSFGLVYSGSSYNEQFF
TGTGCCAGCAGTTTCGGTTTAGTGTATAGCGGGAGCTCCTACAATGAGCAGTTCTTC
>TRBV7-8|.|many|18|TRBJ2-1
CASSHRAVGRVVDSEQFF
TGTGCCAGCTCCCACAGAGCGGTGGGGCGGGTAGTTGATAGTGAGCAGTTCTTC
>TRBV9|TRBD1|many|16|TRBJ2-2
CASSPPGQGGGGELFF
TGTGCCAGCAGCCCCCCCGGACAGGGGGGAGGTGGGGAGCTGTTTTTT
>TRBV9|TRBD1|many|16|TRBJ2-2
CASSVVGTGSTGELFF
TGTGCCAGCAGCGTAGTTGGGACAGGGTCCACCGGGGAGCTGTTTTTT
>TRBV5-1|TRBD1|many|14|TRBJ1-1
CASSVGQGITEAFF
TGCGCCAGCAGCGTGGGACAGGGTATCACTGAAGCTTTCTTT
>TRBV11-2|TRBD1|few|20|TRBJ2-6
CAQQLTGGQPRSSGANVLTF
TGTGCCCAGCAGTTGACAGGGGGGCAACCTAGGAGCTCTGGGGCCAACGTCCTGACTTTC
>TRBV29-1|.|many|19|TRBJ2-1
CSVERGDITWGSSYNEQFF
TGCAGCGTTGAACGGGGGGACATCACCTGGGGAAGCTCCTACAATGAGCAGTTCTTC